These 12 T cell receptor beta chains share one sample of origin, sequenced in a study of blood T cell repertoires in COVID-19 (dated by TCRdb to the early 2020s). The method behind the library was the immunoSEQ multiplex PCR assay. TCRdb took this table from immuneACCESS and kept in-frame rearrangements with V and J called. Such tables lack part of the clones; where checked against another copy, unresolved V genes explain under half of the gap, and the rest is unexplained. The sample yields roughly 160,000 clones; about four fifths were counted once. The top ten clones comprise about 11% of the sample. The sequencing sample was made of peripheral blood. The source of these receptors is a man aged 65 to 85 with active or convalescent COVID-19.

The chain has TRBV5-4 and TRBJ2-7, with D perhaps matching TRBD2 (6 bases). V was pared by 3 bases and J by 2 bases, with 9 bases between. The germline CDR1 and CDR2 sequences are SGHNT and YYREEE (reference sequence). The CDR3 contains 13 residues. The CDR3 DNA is TGTGCCAGCAGCTCCTGGACTACCTACGAGCAGTACTTC. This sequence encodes CASSSWTTYEQYF.

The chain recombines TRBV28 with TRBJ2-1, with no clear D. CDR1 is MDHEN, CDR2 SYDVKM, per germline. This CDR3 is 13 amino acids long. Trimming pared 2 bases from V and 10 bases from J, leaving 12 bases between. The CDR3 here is CASSLKTPREQFF. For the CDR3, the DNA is TGTGCCAGCAGTTTAAAAACCCCCAGGGAGCAGTTCTTC.

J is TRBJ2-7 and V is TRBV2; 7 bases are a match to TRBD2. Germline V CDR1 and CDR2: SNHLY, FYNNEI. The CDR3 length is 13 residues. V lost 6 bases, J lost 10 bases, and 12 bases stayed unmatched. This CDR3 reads CASSPREGGDQYF. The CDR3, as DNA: TGTGCCAGCAGCCCCCGAGAGGGAGGGGACCAGTACTTC.

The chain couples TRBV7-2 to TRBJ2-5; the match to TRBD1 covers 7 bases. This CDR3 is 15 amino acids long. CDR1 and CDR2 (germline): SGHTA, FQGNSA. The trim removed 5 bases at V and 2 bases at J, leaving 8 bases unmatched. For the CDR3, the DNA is TGTGCCAGCAGCGCCTTCGGGACAGCACAAGAGACCCAGTACTTC. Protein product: CASSAFGTAQETQYF.

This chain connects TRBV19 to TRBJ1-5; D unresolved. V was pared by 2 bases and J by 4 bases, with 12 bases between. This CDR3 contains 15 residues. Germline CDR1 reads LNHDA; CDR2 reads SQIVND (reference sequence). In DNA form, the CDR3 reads TGTGCCAGTAGTATAACGGGATTTCGGAATCAGCCCCAGCATTTT. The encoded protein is CASSITGFRNQPQHF. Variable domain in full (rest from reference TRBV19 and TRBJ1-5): DGGITQSPKYLFRKEGQNVTLSCEQNLNHDAMYWYRQDPGQGLRLIYYSQIVNDFQKGDIAEGYSVSREKKESFPLTVTSAQKNPTAFYLCASSITGFRNQPQHFGDGTRLSIL.

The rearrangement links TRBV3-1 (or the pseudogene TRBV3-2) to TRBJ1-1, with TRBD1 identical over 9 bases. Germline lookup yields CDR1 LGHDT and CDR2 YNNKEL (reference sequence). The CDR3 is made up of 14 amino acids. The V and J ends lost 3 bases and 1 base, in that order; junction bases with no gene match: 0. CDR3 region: CASSQGQGNTEAFF. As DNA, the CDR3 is TGTGCCAGCAGCCAGGGACAGGGGAACACTGAAGCTTTCTTT.

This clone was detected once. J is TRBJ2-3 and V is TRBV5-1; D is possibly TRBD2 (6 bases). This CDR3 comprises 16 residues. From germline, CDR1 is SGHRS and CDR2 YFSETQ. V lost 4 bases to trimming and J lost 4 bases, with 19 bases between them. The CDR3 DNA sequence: TGCGCCAGCAGCCCCGGCGGGGTGAGTAGGGCAGATACGCAGTATTTT. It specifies CASSPGGVSRADTQYF.

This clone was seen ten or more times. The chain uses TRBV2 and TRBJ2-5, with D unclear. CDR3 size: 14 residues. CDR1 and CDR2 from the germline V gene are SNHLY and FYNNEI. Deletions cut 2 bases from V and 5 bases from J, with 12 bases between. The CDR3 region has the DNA TGTGCCAGCAGTGAAATTTCACCCGGGGAGACCCAGTACTTC. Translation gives CASSEISPGETQYF.

The CDR3 here is CASSPQGSYNEQFF. CDR3 DNA: TGTGCCAGCAGCCCTCAGGGCTCCTACAATGAGCAGTTCTTC. V is TRBV11-3 and J is TRBJ2-1, with a weak D call TRBD1 (5 bases). V lost 5 bases to trimming and J lost 0 bases, with 8 bases between them. This CDR3 region has 14 residues. Germline CDR1 and CDR2: SGHNT and YENEEA.

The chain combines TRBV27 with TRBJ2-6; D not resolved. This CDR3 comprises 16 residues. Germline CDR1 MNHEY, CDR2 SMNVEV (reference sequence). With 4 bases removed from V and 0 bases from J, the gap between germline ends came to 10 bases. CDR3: CASSSPHISGANVLTF. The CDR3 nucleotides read TGTGCCAGCAGTTCCCCTCACATCTCTGGGGCCAACGTCCTGACTTTC.

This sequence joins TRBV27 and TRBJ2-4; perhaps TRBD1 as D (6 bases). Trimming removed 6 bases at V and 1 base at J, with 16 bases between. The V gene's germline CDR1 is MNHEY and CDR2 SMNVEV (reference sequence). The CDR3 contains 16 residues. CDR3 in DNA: TGTGCCAGCAGCCCCCCCAGGGGAAGGGCCAAAAACATTCAGTACTTC. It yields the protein CASSPPRGRAKNIQYF.

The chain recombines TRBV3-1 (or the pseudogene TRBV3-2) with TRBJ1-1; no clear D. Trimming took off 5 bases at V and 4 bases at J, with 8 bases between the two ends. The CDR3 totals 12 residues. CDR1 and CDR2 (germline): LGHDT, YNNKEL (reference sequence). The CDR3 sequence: CASSFYTTEAFF. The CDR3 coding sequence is TGTGCCAGCAGCTTTTACACCACTGAAGCTTTCTTT.